This is a list of T cell receptor beta chains from one sample in a study of CD8 T cells in ankylosing spondylitis. TCRdb fed the 5' RACE reads into MiXCR, producing one record per CDR3 protein. The sample consists of around 480,000 distinct CDR3 sequences, about 15% of them appearing once. Sequencing used blood, either unsorted or a sorted T cell fraction (not recorded which). The receptors come from a male donor with ankylosing spondylitis. CDR3s include the opening cysteine and the closing phenylalanine or tryptophan. The D gene is left open where the match is weak. Expanded clones are given a class, and other clones once, few, many or no size at all.

. | . | TRBJ2-5 | TRBV30 | 13 | CAWSRWLQETQYF | TGTGCCTGGAGTCGCTGGCTACAAGAGACCCAGTACTTC
. | . | TRBJ1-6 | TRBV2 | 14 | CASMVRGAESPLHF | TGTGCCAGCATGGTCCGGGGGGCTGAATCACCCCTCCACTTT
many | . | TRBJ2-3 | TRBV5-1 | 15 | CASSLVFGGVDTQYF | TGCGCCAGCAGCTTGGTCTTTGGAGGGGTTGATACGCAGTATTTT
few | TRBD1 | TRBJ1-2 | TRBV9 | 16 | CASSATPQGGVYGYTF | TGTGCCAGCAGCGCAACCCCTCAGGGGGGGGTATATGGCTACACCTTC
. | . | TRBJ1-2 | TRBV30 | 14 | CAWSVTGGGYGYTF | TGTGCCTGGAGTGTAACCGGGGGTGGCTATGGCTACACCTTC
. | TRBD2 | TRBJ2-7 | TRBV28 | 16 | CASRRAGLAEPYEQYF | TGTGCCAGCAGGCGAGCGGGACTAGCGGAGCCCTACGAGCAGTACTTC
many | . | TRBJ2-2 | TRBV5-1 | 12 | CASSSFTGELFF | TGCGCCAGCAGCTCCTTTACCGGGGAGCTGTTTTTT
few | . | TRBJ1-1 | TRBV10-3 | 16 | CAISEPHRNMNTEAFF | TGTGCCATCAGTGAGCCCCACAGGAACATGAACACTGAAGCTTTCTTT
once | . | TRBJ2-6 | TRBV5-1 | 16 | CASSNGAHSGANVLTF | TGCGCCAGCAGCAATGGAGCACACTCTGGGGCCAACGTCCTGACTTTC
. | TRBD2 | TRBJ2-2 | TRBV4-2 | 18 | CASSLGTSRSSNTGELFF | TGTGCCAGCAGCCTCGGGACTAGCAGGAGCTCGAACACCGGGGAGCTGTTTTTT
many | . | TRBJ1-1 | TRBV30 | 14 | CAWNLQNPNTEAFF | TGTGCCTGGAATCTACAGAACCCAAACACTGAAGCTTTCTTT
few | . | TRBJ1-1 | TRBV18 | 14 | CASSRLQGDTEAFF | TGTGCCAGCTCACGATTACAAGGGGACACTGAAGCTTTCTTT
few | . | TRBJ2-5 | TRBV18 | 12 | CASSSEGETQYF | TGTGCCAGCTCATCTGAAGGAGAGACCCAGTACTTC
. | . | TRBJ2-7 | TRBV2 | 12 | CASASDSYEQYF | TGTGCCAGCGCCTCCGACTCCTACGAGCAGTACTTC
. | . | TRBJ2-7 | TRBV3-1 | 16 | CASSQETGARTYEQYF | TGTGCCAGCAGCCAAGAGACGGGGGCCCGCACCTACGAGCAGTACTTC